A single sample is the source of the 10 T cell receptor beta chains below, sequenced in a study of tumor-infiltrating lymphocytes in primary liver carcinoma. Total RNA (around 510 ng) served as template for TCR beta cDNA synthesis primed by a constant-region primer. Three nested multiplex PCR rounds, a slightly modified ARM-PCR method, built the TCR beta libraries. Investigators reported that the first two PCR rounds, at 10 cycles each, used TRBV1-TRBV30 forward primers with a C-beta reverse primer. TCRdb analysed the multiplex PCR reads with MiXCR anew, one entry per CDR3 protein. The sample contains just over 300,000 distinct CDR3 sequences, roughly three fifths of which appear only once. For blood RNA, unsorted whole blood served as the source, and germline DNA was extracted too. The material sequenced was peripheral blood. These receptors were taken from a woman aged 25 to 39 with primary liver carcinoma and hepatitis B virus infection.

This clonotype was observed a few times. The V call is TRBV4-1, the J call TRBJ1-2; no reliable D call. V was cut by 1 base and J by 4 bases, with 13 bases left in between. The CDR3 extends over 15 amino acids. Germline CDR1 reads MGHRA; CDR2 reads YSYEKL. The CDR3 DNA sequence: TGCGCCAGCAGCCAAGCCGACACGGTGTCCTATGGCTACACCTTC. Translated: CASSQADTVSYGYTF.

The chain is built from TRBV29-1 and TRBJ1-2; D uncertain. The V gene's germline CDR1 is SQVTM and CDR2 ANQGSEA. Trimming stripped 7 bases from V and 8 bases from J, with 11 bases between. The CDR3 is 10 amino acids. The DNA of the CDR3 is TGCAGCGCCCTCATAGACGGCTACACCTTC. As protein: CSALIDGYTF.

This chain uses TRBV6-2 or TRBV6-3 with TRBJ1-5; TRBD1 is a possible D gene (5 bases). The V end was cut by 4 bases, the J end by 4 bases, with 14 bases between. This CDR3 is 15 amino acids long. Germline lookup yields CDR1 MNHEY and CDR2 SVGEGT. The CDR3 DNA sequence: TGTGCCAGCAGTTGGGGCAAGAGGCTTAATCAGCCCCAGCATTTT. Its translation: CASSWGKRLNQPQHF.

This clonotype has just a few counts. The chain's CDR3 is CASSLAGGRAGELFF. In DNA, the CDR3 is TGTGCCAGCAGCTTAGCGGGAGGGCGGGCCGGGGAGCTGTTTTTT. The chain combines TRBV6-6 with TRBJ2-2, with 11 bases fitting TRBD2. This CDR3 has 15 amino acids. After removal of 6 bases from V and 6 bases from J, the junction contained 6 bases not matched to a gene. Per the germline V gene, CDR1 is MNHNY and CDR2 is SVGAGI (reference sequence).

This clonotype has ten or more counts. V and J are TRBV11-2 and TRBJ2-1; the match to TRBD1 covers 7 bases. J lost 7 bases, V lost 6 bases, and 6 bases had no gene match. CDR3 length: 13 amino acids. The germline V gene has CDR1 SGHAT and CDR2 FQNNGV. CDR3 DNA: TGTGCCAGCAGGATGACAGGGAGAAATGAGCAGTTCTTC. Translated, it gives CASRMTGRNEQFF.

Points on this clonotype: The germline gene is not matched at one end of the junction; a read error may be the cause. The V and J genes are TRBV7-9 and TRBJ2-7, with D tentatively TRBD1 (6 bases). The CDR3 spans 14 residues. CDR1 is SEHNR, CDR2 FQNEAQ, per germline (reference sequence). CDR3 sequence: CACSLEGGSSEQYF. In nucleotides, the CDR3 is TGTGCCTGCAGCTTAGAAGGGGGTAGTAGCGAGCAGTACTTC.

Note on this clonotype: A much larger clone is a single base away; this may be a read error. The V and J genes are TRBV5-4 and TRBJ2-5; 9 positions match TRBD1. This CDR3 contains 13 residues. Germline-derived CDR1 and CDR2 are SGHNT and YYREEE (reference sequence). In nucleotides, the CDR3 is TGTGCCAGCAGCAGGGACAGGGTAGAGGCCCAGTACTTC. Its protein product is CASSRDRVEAQYF.

This clonotype occurred many times. The V and J genes are TRBV6-1 and TRBJ2-1; a weak D match, TRBD2 (5 bases). The V and J ends lost 5 bases and 8 bases respectively, with 10 bases between them. The CDR3 runs to 12 residues. From germline, CDR1 is MNHNS and CDR2 SASEGT. In DNA, the CDR3 is TGTGCCAGCAGTCTAGGAGGCTATGAGCAGTTCTTC. Its translation: CASSLGGYEQFF.

Comments on this clonotype: Its ends do not fully match the called genes, so a read error is possible. V gene TRBV4-1 combines with J gene TRBJ1-1, with D perhaps TRBD1 (6 bases). Germline CDR1 reads MGHRA; CDR2 reads YSYEKL. CDR3 length equals 15 residues. The CDR3 DNA reads TGCGCCAGCAGCACCTCCACAGGGTGGAACACTGAAACTTTCTTT. This sequence encodes CASSTSTGWNTETFF.

On this clonotype itself: At one end the junction does not follow the germline gene, possibly because of a read error. J is TRBJ1-5 and V is TRBV11-2, with 7 bases aligning to TRBD1. CDR3 length equals 17 residues. Per germline, CDR1 SGHAT and CDR2 FQNNGV. CDR3 in DNA: TGTGCCAGCAGCTTATCCAGCAGGGGGTATAGCAATCAGCCCCAGCAGTTT. It specifies CASSLSSRGYSNQPQQF.